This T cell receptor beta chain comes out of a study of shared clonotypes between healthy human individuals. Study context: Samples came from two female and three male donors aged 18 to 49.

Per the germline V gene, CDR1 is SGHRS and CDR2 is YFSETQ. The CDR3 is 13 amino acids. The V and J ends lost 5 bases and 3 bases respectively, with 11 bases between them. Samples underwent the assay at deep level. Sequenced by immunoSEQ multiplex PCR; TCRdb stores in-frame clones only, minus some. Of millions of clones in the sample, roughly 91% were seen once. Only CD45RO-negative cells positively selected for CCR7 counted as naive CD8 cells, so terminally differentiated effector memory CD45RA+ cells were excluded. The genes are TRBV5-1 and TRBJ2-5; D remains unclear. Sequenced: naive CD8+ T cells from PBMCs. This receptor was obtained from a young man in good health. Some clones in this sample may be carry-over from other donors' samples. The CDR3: CASRGKREETQYF. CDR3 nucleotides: TGCGCCAGCAGGGGCAAAAGGGAAGAGACCCAGTACTTC. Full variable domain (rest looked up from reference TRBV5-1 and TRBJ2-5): KAGVTQTPRYLIKTRGQQVTLSCSPISGHRSVSWYQQTPGQGLQFLFEYFSETQRNKGNFPGRFSGRQFSNSRSEMNVSTLELGDSALYLCASRGKREETQYFGPGTRLLVL.